This TCR beta chain was captured by sequencing in a study of graft-versus-host responses after intestinal transplantation. Germline V gene sequence: CDR1 PRHDT, CDR2 FYEKMQ (reference sequence). This CDR3 is built from 14 residues. Trimming took off 2 bases at V and 1 base at J, with 7 bases between the two ends. As for this clone: Its antigen is unidentified.

Generated by immunoSEQ multiplex PCR, the TCRdb table keeps only in-frame clones and is missing some. The data contain approximately 99,000 clones, around 91% of them singletons. This receptor was taken from a human donor who was the organ donor for an intestinal transplant. The chain uses TRBV13 and TRBJ2-3, with TRBD1 as a possible D gene (6 bases). This specimen consisted of unstimulated CD4+ T cells sorted from spleen or lymph node cells, obtained before transplant. The DNA of the CDR3 is TGTGCCAGCAGCTTAAACAGGGGCACAGATACGCAGTATTTT. Translation gives CASSLNRGTDTQYF.